The sample holds one count of the clone carrying this T cell receptor beta chain. What it binds is unknown. The repertoire was sequenced with immunoSEQ multiplex PCR; TCRdb's copy has only in-frame clones and lacks some. The data show some 120,000 clones, with roughly 88% seen just once and over 5.5% held by the top ten. The CDR3 length is 11 residues. The V gene's germline CDR1 is KGHSH and CDR2 LQKENI. V was pared by 2 bases and J by 6 bases, with 3 bases between. The data stem from a study of T cell responses to AZD1222 COVID-19 vaccine. Study outcomes and limitations: Only after the peak T cell response were repertoires sampled.

This sample comprised peripheral blood, obtained on day 0 of AZD1222 vaccination. The clonotype was recovered from an adult in good health. The V gene is TRBV18, the J gene TRBJ2-3; unclear D gene. The CDR3 coding sequence is TGTGCCAGCTCACCATCTGATACGCAGTATTTT. Encoded protein: CASSPSDTQYF.